The rows below give T cell receptor beta chains drawn from one sample of a study of technical replicates of blood from several donors. Sequencing was performed with immunoSEQ multiplex PCR; in TCRdb, only in-frame clones are kept and a portion is missing. The table shows about 73,000 clones, with approximately 90% occurring only once. Sequencing used PBMCs. These receptors were taken from a human donor in good health. Some clones in this sample may be carry-over from other donors' samples. Each CDR3 is given with its conserved first and last residue. A D gene is named only where the DNA matches it firmly. The size of a clone is reported for some rows only, either as once, few or many, or as a class for expanded clones.

size,J,D,V,DNA,CDR3
NA,TRBJ2-7,TRBD2,TRBV7-2,TGTGCCAGCAGTTACCCCGGGAGGGGTGTCGAGCAGTACTTC,CASSYPGRGVEQYF
many,TRBJ2-7,TRBD2,TRBV7-3,TGTGCCAGCAGCCCTGCCGGTCGCGGGGGGCAATACGAGCAGTACTTC,CASSPAGRGGQYEQYF
NA,TRBJ2-7,TRBD1,TRBV10-3,TGTGCCATCAGTGAATTTCCGGGACAGGGTAACGAGCAGTACTTC,CAISEFPGQGNEQYF
NA,TRBJ2-5,TRBD2,TRBV7-9,TGTGCCAGCAGCTTATCGGCACTACTAGCGGGAATGGTAGAGACCCAGTACTTC,CASSLSALLAGMVETQYF
NA,TRBJ2-7,NA,TRBV30,TGTGCCTGGACTTCAGGGGAAGGGGTAATCTTC,CAWTSGEGVIF
once,TRBJ1-2,NA,TRBV4-2,TGTGCCAGCAGCCAAGATGGGCAGGGGCCCTATGGCTACACCTTC,CASSQDGQGPYGYTF
NA,TRBJ1-6,NA,TRBV11-2,TGTGCCAGCAGCCCCGGGAGGGCACCCCTCCACTTT,CASSPGRAPLHF
NA,TRBJ2-7,TRBD2,TRBV29-1,TGCAGCGTTGAAGAGGCCGGGAGGGCCCACGAGCAGTACTTC,CSVEEAGRAHEQYF
NA,TRBJ1-5,NA,TRBV16,TGTGCCAGCAGCCGATCGGAGGGGTCGGGGCCCCAGCATTTT,CASSRSEGSGPQHF
once,TRBJ1-2,TRBD1,TRBV6-5,TGTGCCAGCAGTTACCGCCGGGACAGCCCTGGCTACACCTTC,CASSYRRDSPGYTF
NA,TRBJ1-4,TRBD1,TRBV7-8,TGTGCCAGCAGCATCGACAGGGGACCTAATGAAAAACTGTTTTTT,CASSIDRGPNEKLFF
NA,TRBJ2-7,NA,TRBV4-3,TGCGCCAGCAGCCAAGGATTACGGGGGTCGAGCTCCTACGAGCAGTACTTC,CASSQGLRGSSSYEQYF
NA,TRBJ2-1,NA,TRBV19,TGTGCCAGTAGTACCGACAGGATTCTGTTCTTC,CASSTDRILFF
once,TRBJ1-1,NA,TRBV6-5,TGTGCCAGCAGTTACTCTTACAGCCGGAACACTGAAGCTTTCTTT,CASSYSYSRNTEAFF
NA,TRBJ1-2,NA,TRBV4-1,TGCGCCAGCAGCCGCCTTGGTTTGGCAGGGACAAAATATGGCTACACCTTC,CASSRLGLAGTKYGYTF
NA,TRBJ2-3,NA,TRBV5-7,TGTGCCAGCGGGAATCCGGGCGGGGAAACAGATACGCAGTATTTT,CASGNPGGETDTQYF
NA,TRBJ1-1,TRBD1,TRBV5-5,TGTGCCAGCAGCCCGGGACAGGGCACTGAAGCTTTCTTT,CASSPGQGTEAFF
once,TRBJ1-4,NA,TRBV2,TGTGCCAGCAGTGAATCCCGGGTCGGGGGACTGTTTTTT,CASSESRVGGLFF
NA,TRBJ1-1,NA,TRBV27,TGTGCCAGCAGTCCTTCCTTCTACGGTAACACTGAAGCTTTCTTT,CASSPSFYGNTEAFF
NA,TRBJ2-5,NA,TRBV11-3,TGTGCCAGCAGCCCAAGGACAGGAGGGCAAGAGACCCAGTACTTC,CASSPRTGGQETQYF
NA,TRBJ2-2,TRBD1,TRBV19,TGTGCCACCAACAGGGGCGCGAACACCGGGGAGCTGTTTTTT,CATNRGANTGELFF
NA,TRBJ1-2,NA,TRBV7-9,TGTGCCAGCACAAAAATAACAGTTAACTATGGCTACACCTTC,CASTKITVNYGYTF
NA,TRBJ1-1,TRBD1,TRBV14,TGTGCCAGCAGCTTTCGGACAGGGGGCGATAATACTGAAGCTTTCTTT,CASSFRTGGDNTEAFF
NA,TRBJ1-6,NA,TRBV9,TGTGCCAGCAGCTTCCGGGACACCTATTCACCCCTCCACTTT,CASSFRDTYSPLHF
NA,TRBJ2-5,TRBD2,TRBV12-5,TGTGCTAGTGGTCCGGGGGGACCACCAACGGCCCAGTACTTC,CASGPGGPPTAQYF
NA,TRBJ2-3,TRBD1,TRBV7-7,TGTGCCAGCAGCCTGACAGGGGCTGCAGATACGCAGTATTTT,CASSLTGAADTQYF
NA,TRBJ2-7,TRBD2,TRBV19,TGTGCCAGTAGTATAGTCCGGGGGGACGAGCAGTACTTC,CASSIVRGDEQYF
once,TRBJ2-7,NA,TRBV11-2,TGTGCCAGCAGCCCCCTCGAAGGACTGGCCTCCTACGAGCAGTACTTC,CASSPLEGLASYEQYF
NA,TRBJ2-3,TRBD1,TRBV7-2,TGTGCCAGCAGCCCCGGACAGGCTGAGTATTTT,CASSPGQAEYF
NA,TRBJ2-5,NA,TRBV7-7,TGTGCCAGCAGCAACCACGGCGGGCCAGGAGGAGAGACCCAGTACTTC,CASSNHGGPGGETQYF
NA,TRBJ1-2,TRBD1,TRBV30,TGTGCCTGGGACCCGGGACAGATCTATGGCTACACCTTC,CAWDPGQIYGYTF
NA,TRBJ1-2,TRBD1,TRBV10-3,TGTGCCATAAAGTGGGGGACAGGGGCCAACTATGGCTACACCTTC,CAIKWGTGANYGYTF
NA,TRBJ2-7,TRBD1,TRBV7-2,TGTGCCAGCAGCTTAGCGGGACAGGGGTCCTACGAGCAGTACTTC,CASSLAGQGSYEQYF
NA,TRBJ1-5,NA,TRBV11-2,TGTGCCAGCAGCTCAGGACAGTTTCATAGCAATCAGCCCCAGCATTTT,CASSSGQFHSNQPQHF
NA,TRBJ1-1,TRBD1,TRBV7-9,TGTGCCAGCAGCTCCGGGACAGGGGTTACCACTGAAGCTTTCTTT,CASSSGTGVTTEAFF
NA,TRBJ2-7,TRBD2,TRBV15,TGTGCCACCAGCCTTCGGGGGGAGGCTAGCGGGAGACGGTACGAGCAGTACTTC,CATSLRGEASGRRYEQYF
NA,TRBJ1-5,TRBD1,TRBV28,TGTGCCAGCAGTTTTGTCCGGACAGGGAGGTTCGATCAGCCCCAGCATTTT,CASSFVRTGRFDQPQHF
NA,TRBJ1-2,TRBD1,TRBV25-1,TGTGCCAGCAGTGAAGAAGGACAGGGCTTCTATGGCTACACCTTC,CASSEEGQGFYGYTF
NA,TRBJ2-2,TRBD2,TRBV4-2,TGTGCCAGCAGCCAAGGTACCGGACTAGCGGGGTCGAACACCGGGGAGCTGTTTTTT,CASSQGTGLAGSNTGELFF
NA,TRBJ1-5,NA,TRBV15,TGTGCCACCAGCAGAGGGATGGACAGAGGGCATCAGCCCCAGCATTTT,CATSRGMDRGHQPQHF
NA,TRBJ1-2,NA,TRBV5-6,TGTGCCAGCAGCACGGCGGGGGCAAGAAGCTATGGCTACACCTTC,CASSTAGARSYGYTF
NA,TRBJ1-1,NA,TRBV11-2,TGTGCCAGCACCCCACACGCAGGGAACTGGAAAGAAGCTTTCTTT,CASTPHAGNWKEAFF
NA,TRBJ1-5,NA,TRBV2,TGTGCCAGCAGCGCAGGGGTTCAGCCCCAGCATTTT,CASSAGVQPQHF
NA,TRBJ2-7,TRBD1,TRBV18,TGTGCCAGCTCATCTTCAAGACAGGGGCGGGGCGAGCAGTACTTC,CASSSSRQGRGEQYF
NA,TRBJ2-7,TRBD2,TRBV2,TGTGCCAGCAGTGAGGGGCGGGAGTGGTACGAGCAGTACTTC,CASSEGREWYEQYF
NA,TRBJ1-1,NA,TRBV9,TGTGCCAGCAGCACGACACCGAACACTGAAGCTTTCTTT,CASSTTPNTEAFF
NA,TRBJ1-2,NA,TRBV7-9,TGTGCCAGCAGCTCCGGGGGGGGGCGGATTGATGGCTACACCTTC,CASSSGGGRIDGYTF
NA,TRBJ2-7,TRBD1,TRBV5-6,TGTGCCAGCAGCTTACCGGGACAGGGTACCAACGAGCAGTACTTC,CASSLPGQGTNEQYF